The source of this T cell receptor beta chain is a study of CD8 T cells in Susac syndrome. About this clonotype: What it recognizes is unknown.

Sequencing of TCR beta, carried out with a high-throughput approach, was applied to CD8+ and CD4+ T cells from the blood. Negative isolation yielded CD8+ and CD4+ T cells; FACS enriched TEMRA cells. Study-level points and caveats: The number of individuals included in the study's TCR sequencing and HLA analysis was acknowledged as relatively small.

After extraction with the RNeasy kit, about 0.45 to 1 ug of the RNA was reverse transcribed using random hexamers. It was immunoSEQ multiplex PCR that amplified TCR beta CDR3 across 54 Vbeta and 13 Jbeta. Via MiXCR, TCRdb re-called the immunoSEQ multiplex PCR reads, giving one row per CDR3 protein. The sample has roughly 190,000 distinct CDR3 sequences, about 95% seen once. V was clipped by 1 base and J by 5 bases, with 6 bases between them. The CDR3 covers 13 residues. The germline gives CDR1 SGHAT, CDR2 FQNNGV. V and J are TRBV11-2 and TRBJ1-5; D ambiguous. The material sequenced was CD8+ T cells from PBMCs. This clonotype originated in a human donor with Susac syndrome. The CDR3 is CASSLATDQPQHF. The CDR3 coding sequence is TGTGCCAGCAGCTTAGCGACCGATCAGCCCCAGCATTTT.